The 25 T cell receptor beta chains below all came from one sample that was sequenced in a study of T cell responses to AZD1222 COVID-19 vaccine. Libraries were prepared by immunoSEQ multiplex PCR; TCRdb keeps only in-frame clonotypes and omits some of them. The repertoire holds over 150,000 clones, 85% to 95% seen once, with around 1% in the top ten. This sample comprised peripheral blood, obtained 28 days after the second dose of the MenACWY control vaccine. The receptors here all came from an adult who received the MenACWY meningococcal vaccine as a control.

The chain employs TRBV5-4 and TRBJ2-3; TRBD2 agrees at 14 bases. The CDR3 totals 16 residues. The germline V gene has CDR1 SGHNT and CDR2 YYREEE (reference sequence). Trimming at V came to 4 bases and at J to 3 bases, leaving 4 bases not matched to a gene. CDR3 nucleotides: TGTGCCAGCAGCCGCCGGACTAGCGGGGGGACAGATACGCAGTATTTT. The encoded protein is CASSRRTSGGTDTQYF.

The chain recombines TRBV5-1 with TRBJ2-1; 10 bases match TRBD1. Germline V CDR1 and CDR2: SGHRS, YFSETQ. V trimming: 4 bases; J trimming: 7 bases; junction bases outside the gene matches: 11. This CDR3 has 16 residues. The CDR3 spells CASSTAGTGAVNEQFF. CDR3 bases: TGCGCCAGCAGCACGGCCGGGACAGGGGCGGTTAATGAGCAGTTCTTC.

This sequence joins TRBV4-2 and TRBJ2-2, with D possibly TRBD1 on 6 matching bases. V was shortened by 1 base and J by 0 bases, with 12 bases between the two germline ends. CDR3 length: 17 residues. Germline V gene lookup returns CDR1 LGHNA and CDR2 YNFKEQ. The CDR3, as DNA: TGTGCCAGCAGCCAAGCTCTTACAGGGACGAACACCGGGGAGCTGTTTTTT. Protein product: CASSQALTGTNTGELFF.

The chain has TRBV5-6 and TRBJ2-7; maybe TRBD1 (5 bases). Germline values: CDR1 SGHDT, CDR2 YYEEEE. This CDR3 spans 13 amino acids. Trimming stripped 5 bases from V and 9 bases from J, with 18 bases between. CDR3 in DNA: TGTGCCAGCAGTTCTGAAAAACAGGACCTGCAGTACTTC. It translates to CASSSEKQDLQYF. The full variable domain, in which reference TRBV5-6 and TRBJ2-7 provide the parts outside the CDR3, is DAGVTQSPTHLIKTRGQQVTLRCSPKSGHDTVSWYQQALGQGPQFIFQYYEEEERQRGNFPDRFSGHQFPNYSSELNVNALLLGDSALYLCASSSEKQDLQYFGPGTRLTVT.

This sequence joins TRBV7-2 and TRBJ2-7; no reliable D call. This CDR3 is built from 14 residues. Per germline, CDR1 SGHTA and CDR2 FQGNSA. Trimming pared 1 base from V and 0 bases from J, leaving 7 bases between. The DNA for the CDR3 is TGTGCCAGCAGCTTAGGGGCCTACTCCTACGAGCAGTACTTC. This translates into CASSLGAYSYEQYF. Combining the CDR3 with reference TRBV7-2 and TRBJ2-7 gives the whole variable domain GAGVSQSPSNKVTEKGKDVELRCDPISGHTALYWYRQSLGQGLEFLIYFQGNSAPDKSGLPSDRFSAERTGGSVSTLTIQRTQQEDSAVYLCASSLGAYSYEQYFGPGTRLTVT.

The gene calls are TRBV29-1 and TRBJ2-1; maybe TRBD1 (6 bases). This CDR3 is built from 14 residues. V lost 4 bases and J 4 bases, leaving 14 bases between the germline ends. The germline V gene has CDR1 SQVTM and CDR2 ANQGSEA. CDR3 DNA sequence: TGCAGCGTTGTAACAGGGCAACCTTACAATGAGCAGTTCTTC. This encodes CSVVTGQPYNEQFF.

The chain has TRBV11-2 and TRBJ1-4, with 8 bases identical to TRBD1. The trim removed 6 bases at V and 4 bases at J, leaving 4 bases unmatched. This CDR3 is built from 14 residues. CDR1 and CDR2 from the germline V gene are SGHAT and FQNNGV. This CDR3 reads CASSLQGVNEKLFF. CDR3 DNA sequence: TGTGCCAGCAGTCTACAGGGGGTTAATGAAAAACTGTTTTTT.

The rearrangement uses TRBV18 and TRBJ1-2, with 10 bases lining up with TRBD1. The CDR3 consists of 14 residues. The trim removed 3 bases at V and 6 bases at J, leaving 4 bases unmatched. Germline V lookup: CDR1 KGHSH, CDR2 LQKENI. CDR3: CASSPGTGADGYTF. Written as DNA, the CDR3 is TGTGCCAGCTCACCGGGGACAGGGGCAGATGGCTACACCTTC.

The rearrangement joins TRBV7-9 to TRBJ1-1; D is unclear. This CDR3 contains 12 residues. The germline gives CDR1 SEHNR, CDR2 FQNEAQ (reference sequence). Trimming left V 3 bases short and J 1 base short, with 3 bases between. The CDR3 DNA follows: TGTGCCAGCAGCTTGAAGAACACTGAAGCTTTCTTT. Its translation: CASSLKNTEAFF.

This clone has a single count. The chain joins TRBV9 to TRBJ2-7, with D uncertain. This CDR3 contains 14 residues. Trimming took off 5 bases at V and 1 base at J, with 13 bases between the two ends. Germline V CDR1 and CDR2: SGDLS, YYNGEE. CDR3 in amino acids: CASSVAAGSYEQYF. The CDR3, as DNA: TGTGCCAGCAGTGTTGCCGCAGGATCCTACGAGCAGTACTTC. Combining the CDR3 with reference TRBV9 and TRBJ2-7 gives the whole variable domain DSGVTQTPKHLITATGQRVTLRCSPRSGDLSVYWYQQSLDQGLQFLIQYYNGEERAKGNILERFSAQQFPDLHSELNLSSLELGDSALYFCASSVAAGSYEQYFGPGTRLTVT.

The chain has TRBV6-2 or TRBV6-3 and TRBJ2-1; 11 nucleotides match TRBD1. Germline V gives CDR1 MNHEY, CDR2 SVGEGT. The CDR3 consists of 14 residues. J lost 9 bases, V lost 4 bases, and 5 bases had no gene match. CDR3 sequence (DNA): TGTGCCAGCAGTTGGACAGGGGGCATCGGTGAGCAGTTCTTC. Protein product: CASSWTGGIGEQFF.

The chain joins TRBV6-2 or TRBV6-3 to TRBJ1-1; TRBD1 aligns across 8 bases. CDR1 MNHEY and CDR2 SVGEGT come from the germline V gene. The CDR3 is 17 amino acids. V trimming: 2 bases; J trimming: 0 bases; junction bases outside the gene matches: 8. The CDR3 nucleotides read TGTGCCAGCAGTTACGCTGACAGGGGCGCGGTGAACACTGAAGCTTTCTTT. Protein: CASSYADRGAVNTEAFF.

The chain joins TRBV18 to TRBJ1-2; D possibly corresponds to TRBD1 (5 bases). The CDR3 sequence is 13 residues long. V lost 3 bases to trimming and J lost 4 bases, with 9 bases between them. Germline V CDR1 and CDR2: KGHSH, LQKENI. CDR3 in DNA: TGTGCCAGCTCACCCGACAGCTCCTATGGCTACACCTTC. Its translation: CASSPDSSYGYTF.

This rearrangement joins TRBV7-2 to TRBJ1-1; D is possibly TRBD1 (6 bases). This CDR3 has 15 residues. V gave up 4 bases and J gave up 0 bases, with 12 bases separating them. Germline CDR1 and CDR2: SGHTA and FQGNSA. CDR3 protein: CASSSRRGVNTEAFF. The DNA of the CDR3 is TGTGCCAGCAGCTCCCGGAGGGGGGTGAACACTGAAGCTTTCTTT.

CDR3 protein: CASSSGTPYEQYF. CDR3 sequence (DNA): TGTGCCAGCAGCTCTGGGACCCCCTACGAGCAGTACTTC. This chain uses TRBV3-1 (or the pseudogene TRBV3-2) with TRBJ2-7; D is perhaps TRBD1 or TRBD2 (5 bases each). Looked up from germline, CDR1 is LGHDT and CDR2 is YNNKEL (reference sequence). This CDR3 contains 13 residues. V lost 5 bases, J lost 2 bases, and 10 bases lay in between.

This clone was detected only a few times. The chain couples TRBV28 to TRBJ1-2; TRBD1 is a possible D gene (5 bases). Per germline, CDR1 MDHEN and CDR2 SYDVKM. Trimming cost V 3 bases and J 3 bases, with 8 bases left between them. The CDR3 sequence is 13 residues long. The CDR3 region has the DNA TGTGCCAGCAGTTTGGGACGGTACTATGGCTACACCTTC. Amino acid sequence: CASSLGRYYGYTF.

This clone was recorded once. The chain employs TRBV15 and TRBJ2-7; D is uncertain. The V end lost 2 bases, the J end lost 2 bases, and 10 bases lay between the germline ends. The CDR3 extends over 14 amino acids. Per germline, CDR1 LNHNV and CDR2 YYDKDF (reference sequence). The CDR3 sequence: CATSRKGPTYEQYF. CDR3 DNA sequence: TGTGCCACCAGCAGAAAAGGTCCTACCTACGAGCAGTACTTC. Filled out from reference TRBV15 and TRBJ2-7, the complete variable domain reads DAMVIQNPRYQVTQFGKPVTLSCSQTLNHNVMYWYQQKSSQAPKLLFHYYDKDFNNEADTPDNFQSRRPNTSFCFLDIRSPGLGDTAMYLCATSRKGPTYEQYFGPGTRLTVT.

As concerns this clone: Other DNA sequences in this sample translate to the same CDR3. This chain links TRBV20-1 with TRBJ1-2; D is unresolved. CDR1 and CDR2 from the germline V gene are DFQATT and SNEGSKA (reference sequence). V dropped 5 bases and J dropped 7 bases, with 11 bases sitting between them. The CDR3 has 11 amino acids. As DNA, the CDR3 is TGCAGTGCTCCGGGCGGAGGTGGCTACACCTTC. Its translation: CSAPGGGGYTF.

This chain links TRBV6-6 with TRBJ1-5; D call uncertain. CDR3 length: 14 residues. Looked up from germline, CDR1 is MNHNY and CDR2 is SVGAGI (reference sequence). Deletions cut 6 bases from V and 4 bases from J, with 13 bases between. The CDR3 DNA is TGTGCCAGCAGCGAGCGGGTCGGAAATCAGCCCCAGCATTTT. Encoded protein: CASSERVGNQPQHF.

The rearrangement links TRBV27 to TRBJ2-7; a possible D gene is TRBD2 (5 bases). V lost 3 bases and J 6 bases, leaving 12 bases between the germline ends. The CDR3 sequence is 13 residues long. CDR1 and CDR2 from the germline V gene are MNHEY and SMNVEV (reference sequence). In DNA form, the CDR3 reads TGTGCCAGCAGTTTCTGGACTGGAGCCGAGCAGTACTTC. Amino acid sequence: CASSFWTGAEQYF.

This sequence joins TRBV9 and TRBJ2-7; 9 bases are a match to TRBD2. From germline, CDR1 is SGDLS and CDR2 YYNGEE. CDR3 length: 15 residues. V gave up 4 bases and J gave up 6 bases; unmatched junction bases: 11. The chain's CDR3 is CASSLQAGGLGEQYF. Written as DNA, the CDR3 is TGTGCCAGCAGCCTCCAGGCGGGGGGGCTGGGCGAGCAGTACTTC.

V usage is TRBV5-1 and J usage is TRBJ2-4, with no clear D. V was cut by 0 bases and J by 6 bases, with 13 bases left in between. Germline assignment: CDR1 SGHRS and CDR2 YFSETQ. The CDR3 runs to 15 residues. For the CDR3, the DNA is TGCGCCAGCAGCTTGGTCCCCCACCCCCCAAACATTCAGTACTTC. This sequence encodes CASSLVPHPPNIQYF. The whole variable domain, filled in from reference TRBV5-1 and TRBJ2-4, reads KAGVTQTPRYLIKTRGQQVTLSCSPISGHRSVSWYQQTPGQGLQFLFEYFSETQRNKGNFPGRFSGRQFSNSRSEMNVSTLELGDSALYLCASSLVPHPPNIQYFGAGTRLSVL.

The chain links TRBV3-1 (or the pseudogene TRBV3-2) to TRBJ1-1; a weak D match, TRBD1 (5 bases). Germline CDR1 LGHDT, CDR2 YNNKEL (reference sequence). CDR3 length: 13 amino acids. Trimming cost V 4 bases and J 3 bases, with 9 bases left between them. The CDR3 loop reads CASSRGGDTEAFF. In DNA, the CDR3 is TGTGCCAGCAGCCGGGGGGGGGACACTGAAGCTTTCTTT.

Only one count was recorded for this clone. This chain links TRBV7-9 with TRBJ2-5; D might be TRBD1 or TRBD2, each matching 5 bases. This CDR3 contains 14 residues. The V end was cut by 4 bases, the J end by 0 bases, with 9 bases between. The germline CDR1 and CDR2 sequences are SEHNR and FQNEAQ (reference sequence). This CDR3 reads CASSSGTDQETQYF. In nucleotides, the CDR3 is TGTGCCAGCAGCTCAGGGACGGACCAAGAGACCCAGTACTTC.

The CDR3 DNA follows: TGTGCCAGCAGTGATCGGCGCCACACTGAAGCTTTCTTT. It codes for CASSDRRHTEAFF. The chain recombines TRBV6-1 with TRBJ1-1; D is undetermined. V lost 3 bases to trimming and J lost 3 bases, with 8 bases between them. The germline gives CDR1 MNHNS, CDR2 SASEGT. This CDR3 region has 13 residues.